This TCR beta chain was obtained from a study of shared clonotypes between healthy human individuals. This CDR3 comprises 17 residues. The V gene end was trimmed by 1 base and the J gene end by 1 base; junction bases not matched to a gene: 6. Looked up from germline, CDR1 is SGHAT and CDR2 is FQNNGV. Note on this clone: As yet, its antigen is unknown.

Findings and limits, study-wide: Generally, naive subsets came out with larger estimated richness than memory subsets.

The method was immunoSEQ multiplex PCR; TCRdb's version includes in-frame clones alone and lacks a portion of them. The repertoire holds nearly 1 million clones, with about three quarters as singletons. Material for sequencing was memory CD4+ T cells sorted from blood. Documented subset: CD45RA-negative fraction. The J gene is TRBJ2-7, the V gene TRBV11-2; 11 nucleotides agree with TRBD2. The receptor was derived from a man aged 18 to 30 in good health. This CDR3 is CASSLGSGRANSYEQYF. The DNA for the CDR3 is TGTGCCAGCAGCTTAGGTAGCGGGAGGGCAAATTCCTACGAGCAGTACTTC.